The source of this T cell receptor beta chain is a study of blood T cell repertoires in COVID-19 (dated by TCRdb to the early 2020s). In terms of the full investigation: Recovered participants in ImmuneRACE Cohort 3 were defined as having two consecutive negative NP/OP PCR tests, clearance from a healthcare professional, or resolution of symptoms. Where available, HLA class I and class II types were taken from metadata supplied by the sample provider and were not determined by assay-based typing. Samples from collaborators originated in the United States, Italy and Spain and spanned both the acute and convalescent phases of COVID-19. The samples were drawn from the first 160 participants of the ongoing ImmuneRACE study and from 1,254 subjects provided by 6 global collaborators. The material from the prospective study consisted of cDNA or gDNA derived from T cells, B-cell-depleted T cells, or PBMCs. Deeply sampled blood TCRbeta repertoires from subjects exposed to, actively infected with, or recovered from COVID-19 were included in the dataset. Sample metadata almost always included a de-identified subject ID, COVID-19 status, age in years and sex. The repertoires were released in a freely available public database meant as a resource for research on the immune response to SARS-CoV-2. Overall study outcomes, separate from this receptor: How much clinical and demographic metadata was included differed by source and by participant, and the metadata was provided uncurated.

With regard to this clone: The antigen it recognizes is unknown. No quality values exist for individual bases; no much larger clone is one base distant.

In the prospective study, participants were about 18 to 100 years old, resided in fewer than 25 geographic areas of the United States, and were enrolled through a virtual design. To assign participants to cohorts, the prospective study relied on clinical history that participants themselves reported in a screening survey and a study questionnaire. Mobile phlebotomists in the prospective study collected whole blood, serum and a nasopharyngeal or oropharyngeal swab from every participant. Participants in the prospective study had the option to provide additional blood draws and questionnaires over an approximately 2-month period. Before DNA extraction, blood samples from the prospective study were shipped at room temperature or frozen. The immunoSEQ Assay, a bias-controlled multiplex PCR, was used to amplify TCRbeta CDR3 regions from genomic DNA. Regarding the original processing steps: Nucleated cell counts per sample were estimated from amplification of reference gene primers within the assay. To quantify the absolute abundance of each unique TCRbeta CDR3 rearrangement, sequence reads were collapsed and filtered. For each sample, productive Simpson clonality was calculated by taking the square root of Simpson's diversity index across productive rearrangements. Here the immuneACCESS table is served through TCRdb, limited to in-frame sequences with V and J called. Missing clones are a known gap in these copies; in checked studies unresolved V genes cover under half, and the rest lacks a known reason. The V and J calls and the clone size are those of that table, but D and trimming were determined from the DNA. Across this sample there are 200,000 to 250,000 clones, with around 86% seen only once. The ten most abundant clones make up less than 8% of the sample.

There are 13 amino acids in the CDR3, from cysteine to phenylalanine inclusive. The only DNA kept is the CDR3, 39 bases in frame from the first base. V is cut by 6 bases and J by 4 bases, and the space between the germline ends is 9 bases. In the germline V gene, CDR1 corresponds to MNHEY and CDR2 to SVGEGT. This TCR was sampled from a man aged 25 to 40 in a cohort exposed to, infected with or recovered from COVID-19 (not recorded which). This chain joins TRBV6-2 or TRBV6-3 to TRBJ2-2; the D gene is unclear. The sequencing input was PBMCs or T cells enriched from blood (not recorded which). The CDR3 in this case is CASSPASTGELFF. The DNA sequence is given as TGTGCCAGCAGCCCCGCCAGCACCGGGGAGCTGTTTTTT.